Included here is one T cell receptor beta chain sequence, with context. The data belong to a study of OX40 agonist ivuxolimab in advanced cancers. Study details: It was ivuxolimab, an agonistic anti-OX40 (CD134) antibody, that patients were treated with. Partial responses occurred in three patients (one hepatocellular carcinoma, two cutaneous melanoma). Antecedent anti-PD-1, anti-PD-L1 or anti-CTLA-4 therapy was permissible, with 30% to 50% having received some.

Sequencing used immunoSEQ multiplex PCR; TCRdb keeps in-frame clones, though not all of them. This table has 80,000 to 100,000 clones, about 90% appearing once. The sequencing here drew on CD4+ or CD8+ T cells sorted from blood, taken in a trial of the OX40 agonist ivuxolimab. The source is an adult with an advanced solid tumor such as melanoma, head and neck, liver or kidney cancer.

CDR3 sequence reads: CASSQIGGTVFTEAFF. DNA of the CDR3: TGTGCCAGCAGCCAGATAGGCGGGACAGTTTTCACTGAAGCTTTCTTT. V and J are TRBV11-2 and TRBJ1-1; 7 bases agree with TRBD1. V shed 5 bases and J 4 bases; nucleotides not matched to a gene: 13. CDR3 length: 16 amino acids. Germline-derived CDR1 and CDR2 are SGHAT and FQNNGV.